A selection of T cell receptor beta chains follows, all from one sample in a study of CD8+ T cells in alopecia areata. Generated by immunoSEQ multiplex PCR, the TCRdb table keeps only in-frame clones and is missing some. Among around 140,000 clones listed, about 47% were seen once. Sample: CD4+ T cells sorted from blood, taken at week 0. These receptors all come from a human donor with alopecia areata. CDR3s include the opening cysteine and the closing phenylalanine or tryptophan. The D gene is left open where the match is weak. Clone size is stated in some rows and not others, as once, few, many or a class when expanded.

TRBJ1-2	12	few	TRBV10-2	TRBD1	CASTGGGAGYTF	TGCGCCAGCACAGGGGGAGGGGCTGGCTACACCTTC
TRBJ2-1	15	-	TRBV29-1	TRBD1	CSITPGGGSYNEQFF	TGCAGCATCACCCCAGGGGGCGGTTCTTACAATGAGCAGTTCTTC
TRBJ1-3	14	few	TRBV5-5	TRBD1	CASSLGDSRNTIYF	TGTGCCAGCAGCTTAGGGGACAGCCGAAACACCATATATTTT
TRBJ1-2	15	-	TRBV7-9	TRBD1	CASSLRTGPNYGYTF	TGTGCCAGCAGCCTCAGGACAGGGCCGAACTATGGCTACACCTTC
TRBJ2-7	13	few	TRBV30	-	CAWSAQEPYEQYF	TGTGCCTGGAGTGCGCAGGAACCCTACGAGCAGTACTTC
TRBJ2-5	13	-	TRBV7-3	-	CASSSDAWETQYF	TGTGCCAGCAGCTCTGACGCTTGGGAGACCCAGTACTTC
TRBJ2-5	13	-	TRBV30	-	CAWSGGSSETQYF	TGTGCCTGGAGCGGTGGAAGTTCGGAGACCCAGTACTTC
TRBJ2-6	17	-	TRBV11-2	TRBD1	CASSKTGAASGANVLTF	TGTGCCAGCAGCAAGACAGGGGCCGCCTCTGGGGCCAACGTCCTGACTTTC
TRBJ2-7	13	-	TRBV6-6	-	CASTPLPSYEQYF	TGTGCCAGCACCCCGTTGCCGAGCTACGAGCAGTACTTC
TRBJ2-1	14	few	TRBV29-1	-	CSTRGGVVYNEQFF	TGCAGCACCCGAGGGGGGGTTGTGTACAATGAGCAGTTCTTC
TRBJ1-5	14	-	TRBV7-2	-	CASSLDSGNQPQHF	TGTGCCAGCAGCTTAGATTCGGGGAATCAGCCCCAGCATTTT
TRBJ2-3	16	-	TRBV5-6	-	CASSIPGGSGTDTQYF	TGTGCCAGCAGCATCCCCGGAGGGAGCGGGACAGATACGCAGTATTTT
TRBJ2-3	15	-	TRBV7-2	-	CASSLAGGSTDTQYF	TGTGCCAGCAGCTTAGCAGGAGGGAGCACAGATACGCAGTATTTT
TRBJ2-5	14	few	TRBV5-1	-	CASSPRTDGETQYF	TGCGCCAGCAGCCCCAGGACAGATGGCGAGACCCAGTACTTC
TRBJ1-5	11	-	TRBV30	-	CAWSKGQPQHF	TGTGCCTGGAGTAAGGGTCAGCCCCAGCATTTT
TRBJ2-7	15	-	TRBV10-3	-	CAISVGVSNSYEQYF	TGTGCCATCAGTGTTGGTGTCTCAAACTCCTACGAGCAGTACTTC
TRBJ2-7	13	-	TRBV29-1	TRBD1	CSAGQGFAYEQYF	TGCAGCGCCGGACAGGGTTTCGCCTACGAGCAGTACTTC
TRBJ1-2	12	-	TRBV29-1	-	CSVEWRGAGYTF	TGCAGCGTTGAATGGAGAGGGGCCGGCTACACCTTC
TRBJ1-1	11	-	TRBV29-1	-	CSAELNTEAFF	TGCAGCGCTGAATTGAACACTGAAGCTTTCTTT
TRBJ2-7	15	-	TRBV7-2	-	CASSLEPGGTYEQYF	TGTGCCAGCAGCTTAGAGCCGGGCGGGACCTACGAGCAGTACTTC
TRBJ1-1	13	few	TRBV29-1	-	CSVGYWQNTEAFF	TGCAGCGTTGGGTATTGGCAGAACACTGAAGCTTTCTTT
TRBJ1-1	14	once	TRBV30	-	CAWSIGQRGTEAFF	TGTGCCTGGAGTATTGGACAGAGGGGCACTGAAGCTTTCTTT
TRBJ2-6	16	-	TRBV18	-	CASSPPGAVGANVLTF	TGTGCCAGCTCACCACCAGGCGCAGTTGGGGCCAACGTCCTGACTTTC
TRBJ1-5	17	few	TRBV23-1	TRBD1	CASSQGDREPLDQPQHF	TGCGCCAGCAGTCAAGGGGACAGGGAACCCCTAGATCAGCCCCAGCATTTT
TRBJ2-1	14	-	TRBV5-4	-	CASSFPGRVNEQFF	TGTGCCAGCAGCTTTCCGGGCAGGGTGAATGAGCAGTTCTTC
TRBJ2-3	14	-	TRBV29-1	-	CSDRGLPGGDTQYF	TGCAGCGATCGCGGGCTTCCCGGAGGGGATACGCAGTATTTT